This T cell receptor beta chain was found in a study of control samples from healthy donors and cancer patients. Method: immunoSEQ multiplex PCR; TCRdb's copy keeps in-frame clones and lacks some. The sample contains tens of thousands of clones, approximately 89% of which appear only once. V was pared by 7 bases and J by 4 bases, with 6 bases of the junction left unmatched. Germline V gives CDR1 LNHNV, CDR2 YYDKDF (reference sequence). This CDR3 comprises 14 residues. Input material: PBMCs. The sequence was collected from a man under 40 with colorectal cancer. The chain joins TRBV15 to TRBJ2-3; the match to TRBD2 covers 9 bases. The CDR3 is CATIQRGVSDTQYF. The CDR3 DNA follows: TGTGCCACCATCCAGCGGGGGGTCTCAGATACGCAGTATTTT.